This T cell receptor (beta chain) emerged from a study of blood T cells in healthy people across ages. For the second PCR, which ran for roughly 6 to 12 cycles, a sample-barcoded 5' primer and a J-beta primer mix were used. One entry per CDR3 protein results from TCRdb running MiXCR on the 5' RACE reads. The sample has roughly 730,000 distinct CDR3 sequences, 56% seen once. Of note for this clonotype: Antigen unknown.

Extractions gave at least 5.5 micrograms of total RNA per sample. Study conclusions and caveats: The fall in TCR beta diversity per million T cells was roughly linear with age.

This TCR was recovered from a man aged 35 to 55 in good health. The specimen was blood.

CDR3 region: CSASIQGARYEQYF. The CDR3 DNA reads TGCAGTGCTAGTATCCAGGGGGCGCGATACGAGCAGTACTTC. This chain connects TRBV20-1 to TRBJ2-4, with TRBD1 matching 8 bases. The J call may be incorrect, as the DNA end agrees better with TRBJ2-7. This CDR3 has 14 residues. Germline V gene data show CDR1 as DFQATT and CDR2 as SNEGSKA (reference sequence).